The sequence of this T cell receptor (beta chain) was determined in a study of OX40 agonist ivuxolimab in advanced cancers. Across the study: Patients with hepatocellular carcinoma, melanoma, renal cell or head and neck cancer made up the dose-escalation patients.

CDR3 length: 15 amino acids. V dropped 2 bases and J dropped 1 base, with 11 bases sitting between them. The germline CDR1 and CDR2 sequences are MNHNS and SASEGT. The protocol was immunoSEQ multiplex PCR, while the TCRdb copy is restricted to in-frame clones and leaves out a portion. The table shows roughly 70,000 clones, with roughly 87% occurring only once. Material: CD4+ or CD8+ T cells sorted from blood, obtained in a trial of the OX40 agonist ivuxolimab. The TCR was taken from an adult with an advanced solid tumor such as melanoma, head and neck, liver or kidney cancer. The gene calls are TRBV6-1 and TRBJ1-1, with D perhaps matching TRBD1 (5 bases). Written as DNA, the CDR3 is TGTGCCAGCAGTGAACGACAGCCACCGAACACTGAAGCTTTCTTT. Protein product: CASSERQPPNTEAFF.